The clone carrying this TCR beta chain has only one observation. Its specificity is not known. This CDR3 region has 16 residues. Trimming took 3 bases from V and 6 from J, leaving 18 bases between them. Germline loops: CDR1 MNHEY, CDR2 SVGEGT. The sample originates from a study of T cell responses to AZD1222 COVID-19 vaccine. Notes on the study in general: Spike-specific TCR breadth and depth were elevated following two AZD1222 doses. Only five or six AZD1222 recipients were seropositive at baseline. Females made up more of the donors, who were largely white British, and clonal diversity may have come out too low. Researchers report vaccine-associated CD4 TCRs spanning spike, with dominance at 160-218 and 743-854.

The data were produced by immunoSEQ multiplex PCR, yet TCRdb's version contains in-frame clones alone and is incomplete. Seen here are some 120,000 clones, around 85% observed once, and the top ten hold approximately 4%. The sequences come from peripheral blood, collected on day 0 of MenACWY control vaccination. This sequence was found in an adult in good health. J is TRBJ1-5 and V is TRBV6-2 or TRBV6-3, with D unresolved. As DNA, the CDR3 is TGTGCCAGCAGTTATCCCAACAAGACCCCGGGTCAGCCCCAGCATTTT. It codes for CASSYPNKTPGQPQHF.